A selection of T cell receptor beta chains follows, all from one sample in a study of read filtering for tumor transcriptome and immune sequencing. TCRdb used MiXCR to reprocess the reads, holding one entry per CDR3 protein. The sample has 35,000 to 50,000 distinct CDR3 sequences; about 20% are singletons. Specimen: a population of CD138-negative cells sorted from bone marrow. The receptors come from a donor aged 40 or older with multiple myeloma. Both conserved end residues are part of each CDR3. Each record gives: V gene, J gene, D gene, clone size, CDR3 DNA, CDR3 protein. A D gene is named only where the DNA matches it firmly. Clone size is stated in some rows and not others, as once, few, many or a class when expanded.

v_call: TRBV24-1
j_call: TRBJ2-1
d_call: NA
clone_size: many
cdr3_nt: TGTGCCACCAGCGACGGTGCCTACAATGAGCAGTTCTTC
cdr3_aa: CATSDGAYNEQFF

v_call: TRBV15
j_call: TRBJ2-7
d_call: TRBD2
clone_size: many
cdr3_nt: TGTGCCACCAGCAGAGATATTACTAGCGGGATCAACGAGCAGTACTTC
cdr3_aa: CATSRDITSGINEQYF

v_call: TRBV5-4
j_call: TRBJ2-3
d_call: NA
clone_size: many
cdr3_nt: TGTGCCAGCAGCCCCCAGGGGGATACGCAGTATTTT
cdr3_aa: CASSPQGDTQYF

v_call: TRBV2
j_call: TRBJ2-1
d_call: TRBD2
clone_size: many
cdr3_nt: TGTGCCAGCAGTACTAGCGGTTTACCCTACAATGAGCAGTTCTTC
cdr3_aa: CASSTSGLPYNEQFF

v_call: TRBV19
j_call: TRBJ2-2
d_call: NA
clone_size: many
cdr3_nt: TGTGCCAGTAACCCCAGGTTGGGCCTTGGTACCGGGGAGCTGTTTTTT
cdr3_aa: CASNPRLGLGTGELFF

v_call: TRBV20-1
j_call: TRBJ2-2
d_call: NA
clone_size: many
cdr3_nt: TGCAGTGCTCAGGAGGGGGGTACCGGGGAGCTGTTTTTT
cdr3_aa: CSAQEGGTGELFF

v_call: TRBV29-1
j_call: TRBJ2-1
d_call: NA
clone_size: many
cdr3_nt: TGCAGCGTTGGGCGGGGATCCTACAATGAGCAGTTCTTC
cdr3_aa: CSVGRGSYNEQFF

v_call: TRBV7-9
j_call: TRBJ2-3
d_call: NA
clone_size: many
cdr3_nt: TGTGCCAGCAGTCCGGACATTAGCACAGATACGCAGTATTTT
cdr3_aa: CASSPDISTDTQYF

v_call: TRBV12-3/TRBV12-4
j_call: TRBJ2-1
d_call: TRBD2
clone_size: many
cdr3_nt: TGTGCCAGCAGGATGGGACTAGCGGTTGAAAATGAGCAGTTCTTC
cdr3_aa: CASRMGLAVENEQFF

v_call: TRBV28
j_call: TRBJ2-5
d_call: TRBD1
clone_size: many
cdr3_nt: TGTGCCAGCAGTTTATTGGACAGGGGGCGTTTTGAGACCCAGTACTTC
cdr3_aa: CASSLLDRGRFETQYF

v_call: TRBV4-1
j_call: TRBJ2-7
d_call: NA
clone_size: many
cdr3_nt: TGCGCCAGCAGCCAAGAGGGAACCTACGAGCAGTACTTC
cdr3_aa: CASSQEGTYEQYF

v_call: TRBV28
j_call: TRBJ1-4
d_call: NA
clone_size: NA
cdr3_nt: TGTGCCAGCAGCTCCTCCAGGACAGCTACAACTAATGAAAAACTGTTTTTT
cdr3_aa: CASSSSRTATTNEKLFF

v_call: TRBV6-5
j_call: TRBJ2-1
d_call: NA
clone_size: NA
cdr3_nt: TGTGCCAGCAGTGCTGCCCTGCTTCTAGCGCGCTCCTACAATGAGCAGTTCTTC
cdr3_aa: CASSAALLLARSYNEQFF

v_call: TRBV10-3
j_call: TRBJ1-1
d_call: TRBD1
clone_size: many
cdr3_nt: TGTGCCATCCACGGTGGGGACAGAACTGAAGCTTTCTTT
cdr3_aa: CAIHGGDRTEAFF

v_call: TRBV2
j_call: TRBJ1-6
d_call: NA
clone_size: many
cdr3_nt: TGTGCCAGCCTGCAGGGGACTAGTTCACCCCTCCACTTT
cdr3_aa: CASLQGTSSPLHF

v_call: TRBV4-2
j_call: TRBJ2-7
d_call: TRBD1
clone_size: many
cdr3_nt: TGTGCCAGCAGCCAAAGCTCCTCACAGGGGGCGGACGAGCAGTACTTC
cdr3_aa: CASSQSSSQGADEQYF

v_call: TRBV7-2
j_call: TRBJ1-1
d_call: NA
clone_size: many
cdr3_nt: TGTGCCAGCAGCTTAAGAGCCACTGAAGCTTTCTTT
cdr3_aa: CASSLRATEAFF

v_call: TRBV11-3
j_call: TRBJ2-1
d_call: TRBD2
clone_size: medium-sized
cdr3_nt: TGTGCCAGCAGCCCCGGACTAGTTTGGTTTAATGAGCAGTTCTTC
cdr3_aa: CASSPGLVWFNEQFF

v_call: TRBV12-3/TRBV12-4
j_call: TRBJ2-2
d_call: TRBD2
clone_size: many
cdr3_nt: TGTGCCAGCAGTCCACGGACTAGCGGGCGGGGCACCGGGGAGCTGTTTTTT
cdr3_aa: CASSPRTSGRGTGELFF

v_call: TRBV5-1
j_call: TRBJ1-4
d_call: NA
clone_size: NA
cdr3_nt: TGCGCCAGCAGCCCCGCGGCGTCCTCTAATGAAAAACTGTTTTTT
cdr3_aa: CASSPAASSNEKLFF

v_call: TRBV11-2
j_call: TRBJ2-1
d_call: NA
clone_size: many
cdr3_nt: TGTGCCAGCAGCTTAGATAAAGGGTATGATGAGCAGTTCTTC
cdr3_aa: CASSLDKGYDEQFF

v_call: TRBV19
j_call: TRBJ2-1
d_call: TRBD2
clone_size: many
cdr3_nt: TGTGCCAGTAGAGGTAGCGGGAGGTTACACAATGAGCAGTTCTTC
cdr3_aa: CASRGSGRLHNEQFF

v_call: TRBV7-9
j_call: TRBJ2-5
d_call: NA
clone_size: NA
cdr3_nt: TGTGCCAGCAGCTCCCCCCTGGGGGAGACAGGCCAAGAGACCCAGTACTTC
cdr3_aa: CASSSPLGETGQETQYF

v_call: TRBV4-1
j_call: TRBJ2-3
d_call: NA
clone_size: many
cdr3_nt: TGCGCCAGCAGATTCGGGACGGGACGCACTGCAGATACGCAGTATTTT
cdr3_aa: CASRFGTGRTADTQYF

v_call: TRBV18
j_call: TRBJ2-5
d_call: NA
clone_size: few
cdr3_nt: TGTGCCAGCTCACCGCTGGAGGAGAACCAAGAGACCCAGTACTTC
cdr3_aa: CASSPLEENQETQYF

v_call: TRBV19
j_call: TRBJ1-2
d_call: TRBD1
clone_size: many
cdr3_nt: TGTGCCAGTAGTACTGCCGGGACAGCTCTCTATGGCTACACCTTC
cdr3_aa: CASSTAGTALYGYTF

v_call: TRBV2
j_call: TRBJ2-1
d_call: NA
clone_size: NA
cdr3_nt: TGTGCCAGCAGTCCCAGGACAAGAGATAGCTCCTACAATGAGCAGTTCTTC
cdr3_aa: CASSPRTRDSSYNEQFF

v_call: TRBV20-1
j_call: TRBJ2-3
d_call: NA
clone_size: many
cdr3_nt: TGCAGTGGAACCCGCGGGCCTAGCTCAGATACGCAGTATTTT
cdr3_aa: CSGTRGPSSDTQYF

v_call: TRBV4-1
j_call: TRBJ2-3
d_call: NA
clone_size: few
cdr3_nt: TGCGCCAGCAGCCACCCAGGCATAGCGGCTAGCACAGATACGCAGTATTTT
cdr3_aa: CASSHPGIAASTDTQYF

v_call: TRBV28
j_call: TRBJ2-3
d_call: TRBD1
clone_size: few
cdr3_nt: TGTGCCAGCAGTTTGTGGGGACAGAGCACAGATACGCAGTATTTT
cdr3_aa: CASSLWGQSTDTQYF

v_call: TRBV5-5
j_call: TRBJ1-5
d_call: TRBD1
clone_size: few
cdr3_nt: TGTGCCAGCAGCTCTGGGACAGGGAATCAGCCCCAGCATTTT
cdr3_aa: CASSSGTGNQPQHF

v_call: TRBV6-2/TRBV6-3
j_call: TRBJ1-5
d_call: TRBD1
clone_size: many
cdr3_nt: TGTGCCAGCGGGGACAGGGTTGGAAGAAGCAATCAGCCCCAGCATTTT
cdr3_aa: CASGDRVGRSNQPQHF

v_call: TRBV5-1
j_call: TRBJ2-7
d_call: NA
clone_size: NA
cdr3_nt: TGCGCCAGCAGCTTTAGGCGGGACCCCTACGAGCAGTACTTC
cdr3_aa: CASSFRRDPYEQYF

v_call: TRBV12-3/TRBV12-4
j_call: TRBJ1-1
d_call: NA
clone_size: NA
cdr3_nt: TGTGCCAGCAGTTTGGGAAGGGGGTGGGCTGAAGCTTTCTTT
cdr3_aa: CASSLGRGWAEAFF

v_call: TRBV7-2
j_call: TRBJ2-5
d_call: TRBD1
clone_size: NA
cdr3_nt: TGTGCCAGCAGCTTTCCGACAGGGGCCTTGTTCCCCCAGTACTTC
cdr3_aa: CASSFPTGALFPQYF

v_call: TRBV20-1
j_call: TRBJ2-6
d_call: NA
clone_size: many
cdr3_nt: TGCAGTGCTATGGTGAGCTCTGGGGCCAACGTCCTGACTTTC
cdr3_aa: CSAMVSSGANVLTF

v_call: TRBV2
j_call: TRBJ2-1
d_call: TRBD2
clone_size: NA
cdr3_nt: TGTGCCAGCAGCGATACTAGCGGGAGGGATACGTCCTACAATGAGCAGTTCTTC
cdr3_aa: CASSDTSGRDTSYNEQFF

v_call: TRBV5-1
j_call: TRBJ2-6
d_call: NA
clone_size: many
cdr3_nt: TGCGCCAGCAGCAGCAATTCTGCCGGGGCCAACGTCCTGACTTTC
cdr3_aa: CASSSNSAGANVLTF

v_call: TRBV10-3
j_call: TRBJ2-6
d_call: TRBD2
clone_size: many
cdr3_nt: TGTGCCATCAGTGTCCGGGGGACTAGCGGGAGCTCTGGGGCCAACGTCCTGACTTTC
cdr3_aa: CAISVRGTSGSSGANVLTF

v_call: TRBV7-2
j_call: TRBJ2-3
d_call: TRBD2
clone_size: many
cdr3_nt: TGTGCCAGCAGCTCTGTAGCGGGAGGGAGCACAGATACGCAGTATTTT
cdr3_aa: CASSSVAGGSTDTQYF

v_call: TRBV5-5
j_call: TRBJ2-3
d_call: TRBD2
clone_size: many
cdr3_nt: TGTGCCAGCAGCCTACTAGCGGGAAGCCAAGATACGCAGTATTTT
cdr3_aa: CASSLLAGSQDTQYF

v_call: TRBV28
j_call: TRBJ2-1
d_call: TRBD1
clone_size: many
cdr3_nt: TGTGCCAGCAGTTCGCCGGACAGGGGTAACAATGAGCAGTTCTTC
cdr3_aa: CASSSPDRGNNEQFF

v_call: TRBV4-3
j_call: TRBJ2-1
d_call: NA
clone_size: many
cdr3_nt: TGCGCCAGCAAGAGGACAGCAACTAACAATGAGCAGTTCTTC
cdr3_aa: CASKRTATNNEQFF

v_call: TRBV6-1
j_call: TRBJ1-5
d_call: NA
clone_size: NA
cdr3_nt: TGTGCCAGCAGGGGGTGGGGGGGTCAGCCCCAGCATTTT
cdr3_aa: CASRGWGGQPQHF

v_call: TRBV5-1
j_call: TRBJ1-4
d_call: TRBD1
clone_size: many
cdr3_nt: TGCGCCAGCAGCTTGAATACAGGGGGCCCTGAAAAACTGTTTTTT
cdr3_aa: CASSLNTGGPEKLFF

v_call: TRBV7-3
j_call: TRBJ2-1
d_call: TRBD2
clone_size: many
cdr3_nt: TGTGCCAGCAGCTATCTAGCGGGAGGGAACAATGAGCAGTTCTTC
cdr3_aa: CASSYLAGGNNEQFF

v_call: TRBV28
j_call: TRBJ1-1
d_call: NA
clone_size: many
cdr3_nt: TGTGCCAGCAGTAGGGACGCGGGATTCGGTGGAGCTTTCTTT
cdr3_aa: CASSRDAGFGGAFF

v_call: TRBV7-9
j_call: TRBJ1-1
d_call: NA
clone_size: many
cdr3_nt: TGTGCCAGCAGCTTAAGGGAGAACACTGAAGCTTTCTTT
cdr3_aa: CASSLRENTEAFF

v_call: TRBV12-3/TRBV12-4
j_call: TRBJ1-1
d_call: NA
clone_size: many
cdr3_nt: TGTGCCAGCAGCCCCTTTTCAAGTAAGGACACTGAAGCTTTCTTT
cdr3_aa: CASSPFSSKDTEAFF

v_call: TRBV2
j_call: TRBJ1-1
d_call: NA
clone_size: many
cdr3_nt: TGTGCCAGCAGTGAACTCATGAGGGGCCTAACTGATACTGAAGCTTTCTTT
cdr3_aa: CASSELMRGLTDTEAFF

v_call: TRBV28
j_call: TRBJ2-3
d_call: TRBD1
clone_size: many
cdr3_nt: TGTGCCAGCACGACCCACGGACAGGGCGGTGGCACAGATACGCAGTATTTT
cdr3_aa: CASTTHGQGGGTDTQYF

v_call: TRBV20-1
j_call: TRBJ1-3
d_call: TRBD1
clone_size: NA
cdr3_nt: TGCAGTGCTAGAGGACAGGGGGCTGGAAACACCATATATTTT
cdr3_aa: CSARGQGAGNTIYF

v_call: TRBV19
j_call: TRBJ2-7
d_call: TRBD1
clone_size: many
cdr3_nt: TGTGCCAGTAGTATCATGGGACAGGGGGGCTACGAGCAGTACTTC
cdr3_aa: CASSIMGQGGYEQYF

v_call: TRBV11-2
j_call: TRBJ2-7
d_call: NA
clone_size: few
cdr3_nt: TGTGCCAGCAGCCCCAACTACGGGCAGGGCGATCTCTACGAGCAGTACTTC
cdr3_aa: CASSPNYGQGDLYEQYF